This T cell receptor beta chain was captured by sequencing in a study of CD8 T cells in Susac syndrome. The authors reverse transcribed roughly 0.5 to 1 ug RNA with random hexamers. TCRdb used MiXCR to reprocess the immunoSEQ multiplex PCR reads, holding one entry per CDR3 protein. The top ten hold about 0.071% of the sample, which has approximately 270,000 distinct CDR3 sequences, approximately 92% seen once. V gave up 5 bases and J gave up 7 bases; unmatched junction bases: 5. The CDR3 has 14 residues. Germline CDR1 and CDR2: LNHDA and SQIVND (reference sequence). Sequencing of TCR beta was performed on blood CD8+ and CD4+ T cells.

J is TRBJ2-2 and V is TRBV19; TRBD1 agrees at 9 bases. Material: CD4+ T cells from PBMCs. This receptor was identified in a human donor with multiple sclerosis. The CDR3 DNA follows: TGTGCCAGTAGTTGGGACAGGGTCGGCGGGGAGCTGTTTTTT. Amino acid sequence: CASSWDRVGGELFF. Complete variable domain (other parts from reference TRBV19 and TRBJ2-2): DGGITQSPKYLFRKEGQNVTLSCEQNLNHDAMYWYRQDPGQGLRLIYYSQIVNDFQKGDIAEGYSVSREKKESFPLTVTSAQKNPTAFYLCASSWDRVGGELFFGEGSRLTVL.